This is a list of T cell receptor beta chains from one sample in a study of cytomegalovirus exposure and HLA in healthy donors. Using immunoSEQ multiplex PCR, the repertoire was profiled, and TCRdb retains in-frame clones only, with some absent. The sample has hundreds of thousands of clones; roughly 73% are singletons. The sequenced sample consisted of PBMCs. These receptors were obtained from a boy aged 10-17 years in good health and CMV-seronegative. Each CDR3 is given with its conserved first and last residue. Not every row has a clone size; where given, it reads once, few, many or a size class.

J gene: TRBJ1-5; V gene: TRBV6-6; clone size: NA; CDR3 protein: CASRGSQGSSNQPQHF
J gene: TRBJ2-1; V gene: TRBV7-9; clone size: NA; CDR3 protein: CASSFFGRVYNEQFF
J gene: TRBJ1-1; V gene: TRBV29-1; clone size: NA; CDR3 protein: CSAYDRVGTEAFF
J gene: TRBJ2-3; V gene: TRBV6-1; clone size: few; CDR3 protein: CASSEFGRITDTQYF
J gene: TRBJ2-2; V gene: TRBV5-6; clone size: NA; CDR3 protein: CASSTDTSGGFTGELFF
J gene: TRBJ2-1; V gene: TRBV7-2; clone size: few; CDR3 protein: CASSRTPHNEQFF
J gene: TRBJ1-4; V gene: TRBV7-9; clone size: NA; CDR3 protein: CASSSRGRTWLTEKLFF
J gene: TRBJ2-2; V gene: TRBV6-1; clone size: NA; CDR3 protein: CASSGPGQSITGELFF
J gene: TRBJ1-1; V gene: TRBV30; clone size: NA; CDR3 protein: CAWKGHMNTEAFF
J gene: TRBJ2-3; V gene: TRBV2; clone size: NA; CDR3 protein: CASLLEGTQYF
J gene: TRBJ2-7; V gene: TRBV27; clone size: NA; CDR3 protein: CASSLNGGRAQEYF
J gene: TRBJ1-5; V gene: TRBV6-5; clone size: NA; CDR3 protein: CASRADSPRQPQHF
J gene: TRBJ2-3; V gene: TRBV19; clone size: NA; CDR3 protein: CASSINTQGQDTQYF
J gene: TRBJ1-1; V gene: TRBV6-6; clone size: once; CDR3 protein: CASSYSHRRAEAFF
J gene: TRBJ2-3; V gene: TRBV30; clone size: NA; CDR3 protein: CAWSLEGFTDTQYF
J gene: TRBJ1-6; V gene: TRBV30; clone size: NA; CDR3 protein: CAWKVDNHYSPLHF
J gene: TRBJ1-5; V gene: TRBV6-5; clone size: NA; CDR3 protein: CASSYDGVRPQHF
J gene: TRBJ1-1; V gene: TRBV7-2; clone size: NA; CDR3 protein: CASSFWEAAYAEAFF
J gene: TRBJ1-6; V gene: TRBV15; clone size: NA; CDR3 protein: CATSTVQGDSPLHF
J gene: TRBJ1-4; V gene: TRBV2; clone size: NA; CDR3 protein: CASRPGQSNEKLFF
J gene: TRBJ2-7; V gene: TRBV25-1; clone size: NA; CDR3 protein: CASSLGGGSEQYF
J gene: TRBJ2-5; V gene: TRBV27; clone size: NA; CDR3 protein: CASSLLRGETQYF
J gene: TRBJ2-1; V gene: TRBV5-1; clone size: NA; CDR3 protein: CASSLDRTSGSDEQFF
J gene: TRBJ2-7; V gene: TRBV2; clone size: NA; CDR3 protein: CASLAPSYEQYF
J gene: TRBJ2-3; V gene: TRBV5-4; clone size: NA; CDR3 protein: CASSSAGGPVDTQYF
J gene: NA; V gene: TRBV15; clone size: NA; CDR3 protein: CATSPAGTSGGYSSYEQYF
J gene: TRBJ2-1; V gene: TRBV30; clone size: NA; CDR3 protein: CAWGPRGGRLSEQFF
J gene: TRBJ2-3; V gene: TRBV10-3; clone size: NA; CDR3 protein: CAIRGDFADTQYF
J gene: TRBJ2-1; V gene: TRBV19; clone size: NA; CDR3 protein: CASSIGAGGVYNEQFF
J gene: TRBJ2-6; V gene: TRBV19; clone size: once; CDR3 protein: CASSRQGLAGPSGANVLTF
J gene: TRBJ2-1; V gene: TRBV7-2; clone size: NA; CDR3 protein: CASSRSLAGAHNEQFF
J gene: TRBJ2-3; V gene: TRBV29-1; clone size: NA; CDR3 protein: CSVAAGDTQYF
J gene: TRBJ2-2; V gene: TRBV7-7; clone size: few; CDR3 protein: CASSFGAGELFF
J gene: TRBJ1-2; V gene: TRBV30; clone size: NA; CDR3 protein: CAWSADTGHSPTF
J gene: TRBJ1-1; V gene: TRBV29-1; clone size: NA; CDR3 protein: CSVEDWGGNTEAFF
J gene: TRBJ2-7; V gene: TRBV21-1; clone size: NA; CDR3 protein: CASIQRQGAPSPYEQYF
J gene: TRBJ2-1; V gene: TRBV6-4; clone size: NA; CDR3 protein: CASSDSTSEQFF
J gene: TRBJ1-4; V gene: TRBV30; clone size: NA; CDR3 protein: CAGDRGINEKLFF
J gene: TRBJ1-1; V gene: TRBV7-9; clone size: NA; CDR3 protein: CASSPDTGGGGDTEAFF
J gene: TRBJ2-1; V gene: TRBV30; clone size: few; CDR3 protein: CAWSVRGEGFF
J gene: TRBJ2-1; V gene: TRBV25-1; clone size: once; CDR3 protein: CASIPSGGRWGNEQFF
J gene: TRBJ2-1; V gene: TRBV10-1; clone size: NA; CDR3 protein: CASSEHHGLAGGRIGNEQFF
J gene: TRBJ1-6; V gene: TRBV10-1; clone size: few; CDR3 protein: CASSENSSPLHF
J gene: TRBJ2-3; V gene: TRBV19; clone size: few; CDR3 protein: CASSQGHTDTQYF
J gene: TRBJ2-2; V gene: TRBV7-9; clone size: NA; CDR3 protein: CASSFQTGELFF
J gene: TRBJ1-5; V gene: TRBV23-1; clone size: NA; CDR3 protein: CASSQNPTGVQPQHF
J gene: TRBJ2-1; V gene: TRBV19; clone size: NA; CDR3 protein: CASVDRGDEQFF
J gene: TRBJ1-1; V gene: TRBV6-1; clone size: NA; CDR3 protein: CASSESRNRRMNTEAFF
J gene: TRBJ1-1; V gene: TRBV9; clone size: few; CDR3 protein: CASSVGEGVTKSEAFF
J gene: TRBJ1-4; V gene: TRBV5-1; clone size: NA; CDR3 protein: CASSRGQAATNEKLFF
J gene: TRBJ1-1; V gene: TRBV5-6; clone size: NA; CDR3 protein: CASSLGRFGSNWDTEAFF
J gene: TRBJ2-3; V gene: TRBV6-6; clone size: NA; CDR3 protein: CASSYSEPRTDTQYF
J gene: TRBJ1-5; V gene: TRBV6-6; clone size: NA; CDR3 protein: CASRWDRVEQPQHF
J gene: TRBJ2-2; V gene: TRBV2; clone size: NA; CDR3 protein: CASTERNTGELFF
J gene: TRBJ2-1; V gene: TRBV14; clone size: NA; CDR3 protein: CASSQHGRGNEQFF